The 15 T cell receptor beta chains presented below share a single source sample, sequenced in a study of blood T cell repertoires in COVID-19. Profiling relied on immunoSEQ multiplex PCR, and the TCRdb table lists in-frame clones only, not all of them. Of approximately 220,000 clones listed, 84% are singletons. The sequencing sample was made of PBMCs or T cells enriched from blood (not recorded which). These receptors came from a woman in her 40s who had recovered from COVID-19.

V usage is TRBV5-1 and J usage is TRBJ1-1, with D perhaps matching TRBD1 (6 bases). Trimming removed 0 bases from V and 3 bases from J, with 12 bases in between. Germline CDR1 reads SGHRS; CDR2 reads YFSETQ. The length of the CDR3 is 15 residues. The CDR3 nucleotides are TGCGCCAGCAGCTTGGTTAGGACAGCCCACACTGAAGCTTTCTTT. Translated: CASSLVRTAHTEAFF. Drawing the rest from reference TRBV5-1 and TRBJ1-1, the complete variable domain is KAGVTQTPRYLIKTRGQQVTLSCSPISGHRSVSWYQQTPGQGLQFLFEYFSETQRNKGNFPGRFSGRQFSNSRSEMNVSTLELGDSALYLCASSLVRTAHTEAFFGQGTRLTVV.

This chain uses TRBV7-2 with TRBJ2-5; D possibly corresponds to TRBD2 (7 bases). The CDR3 consists of 14 residues. Germline assignment: CDR1 SGHTA and CDR2 FQGNSA. V lost 8 bases, J lost 5 bases, and 18 bases lay in between. CDR3 nucleotide sequence: TGTGCCAGCCACCCGGGGGGACACTGGGAGACCCAGTACTTC. This gives the protein CASHPGGHWETQYF. Based on the CDR3 plus reference TRBV7-2 and TRBJ2-5, the full variable domain is GAGVSQSPSNKVTEKGKDVELRCDPISGHTALYWYRQSLGQGLEFLIYFQGNSAPDKSGLPSDRFSAERTGGSVSTLTIQRTQQEDSAVYLCASHPGGHWETQYFGPGTRLLVL.

J is TRBJ2-3 and V is TRBV7-2, with a tentative D call TRBD2 (5 bases). The germline gives CDR1 SGHTA, CDR2 FQGNSA. V was trimmed by 10 bases and J by 0 bases, leaving 14 bases between them. CDR3 length: 14 residues. CDR3 sequence reads: CATSAEPSTDTQYF. Written as DNA, the CDR3 is TGTGCCACTTCAGCGGAGCCTAGCACAGATACGCAGTATTTT.

The chain carries TRBV10-2 and TRBJ1-2; D unclear. The CDR3 loop spans 13 amino acids. CDR1 and CDR2 (germline): WSHSY, SAAADI. The V gene lost 9 bases and the J gene lost 4 bases, with 15 bases spanning the gap. As DNA, the CDR3 is TGCGCCAGTGGGCCGATGGATTTCTATGGCTACACCTTC. This sequence encodes CASGPMDFYGYTF.

This chain links TRBV10-1 with TRBJ1-3; D is ambiguous. V dropped 6 bases and J dropped 5 bases, with 11 bases sitting between them. Per the germline V gene, CDR1 is WNHNN and CDR2 is SYGVQD (reference sequence). The CDR3 contains 13 residues. CDR3 amino acids: CASSDDTRNTIYF. The CDR3 DNA reads TGCGCCAGCAGCGATGACACGAGAAACACCATATATTTT.

V is TRBV7-8 and J is TRBJ2-1; TRBD2 might be the D (5 bases). The CDR3 sequence is 16 residues long. Trimming left V 2 bases short and J 3 bases short, with 14 bases between. In germline, CDR1 is SGHVS, CDR2 FQNEAQ. CDR3 sequence (DNA): TGTGCCAGCAGCTTATCGCGGGCAGCTGGCTACAATGAGCAGTTCTTC. This translates into CASSLSRAAGYNEQFF. Full variable domain (missing parts from reference TRBV7-8 and TRBJ2-1): GAGVSQSPRYKVAKRGQDVALRCDPISGHVSLFWYQQALGQGPEFLTYFQNEAQLDKSGLPSDRFFAERPEGSVSTLKIQRTQQEDSAVYLCASSLSRAAGYNEQFFGPGTRLTVL.

The table lists this clone with a few counts. The sample contains more than one DNA sequence encoding this CDR3. The CDR3 loop is CASSLGQINYGYTF. Written as DNA, the CDR3 is TGTGCCAGCAGCTTGGGACAGATAAACTATGGCTACACCTTC. This rearrangement joins TRBV5-4 to TRBJ1-2, with a weak D call TRBD1 (5 bases). Looked up from germline, CDR1 is SGHNT and CDR2 is YYREEE (reference sequence). Trimming pared 0 bases from V and 2 bases from J, leaving 8 bases between. This CDR3 has 14 residues.

This chain connects TRBV14 to TRBJ2-1, with 12 bases matching TRBD1. CDR3 length: 17 residues. Germline loops: CDR1 SGHDN, CDR2 FVKESK. V was pared by 1 base and J by 4 bases, with 5 bases of the junction left unmatched. CDR3 loop: CASSQARDRGRYNEQFF. As DNA, the CDR3 is TGTGCCAGCAGCCAAGCCCGGGACAGGGGGCGGTACAATGAGCAGTTCTTC.

This clone was seen a single time. The chain recombines TRBV5-1 with TRBJ1-4, with 7 nucleotides matching TRBD1. This CDR3 is built from 15 residues. Germline assignment: CDR1 SGHRS and CDR2 YFSETQ. V was pared by 3 bases and J by 5 bases, with 7 bases of the junction left unmatched. As DNA, the CDR3 is TGCGCCAGCAGCTACCAGGGGGATGGAAATGAAAAACTGTTTTTT. Translation gives CASSYQGDGNEKLFF.

This chain links TRBV18 with TRBJ2-7, with TRBD1 matching 8 bases. Germline CDR1 is KGHSH and CDR2 is LQKENI. The CDR3 has 16 amino acids. Trimming at V came to 3 bases and at J to 3 bases, leaving 10 bases not matched to a gene. CDR3 region: CASSPRQGSGFYEQYF. CDR3 coding DNA: TGTGCCAGCTCACCTAGACAGGGGAGCGGTTTCTACGAGCAGTACTTC.

Regarding this clone: Other DNA sequences in this specimen translate into the identical CDR3. The chain couples TRBV7-3 to TRBJ2-1; TRBD2 might be the D (5 bases). The length of the CDR3 is 15 residues. V was cut by 0 bases and J by 6 bases, with 12 bases left in between. Looked up from germline, CDR1 is SGHTA and CDR2 is FQGTGA. The chain's CDR3 is CASSLTGLATNEQFF. The CDR3 region has the DNA TGTGCCAGCAGCTTAACGGGTCTAGCAACCAATGAGCAGTTCTTC. The complete variable domain, with remaining parts taken from reference TRBV7-3 and TRBJ2-1, reads GAGVSQTPSNKVTEKGKYVELRCDPISGHTALYWYRQSLGQGPEFLIYFQGTGAADDSGLPNDRFFAVRPEGSVSTLKIQRTERGDSAVYLCASSLTGLATNEQFFGPGTRLTVL.

The chain is built from TRBV5-4 and TRBJ1-1, with 10 bases that match TRBD1. The CDR3 runs 15 residues. The germline V gene has CDR1 SGHNT and CDR2 YYREEE (reference sequence). V shed 4 bases and J 3 bases; nucleotides not matched to a gene: 6. CDR3 sequence (DNA): TGTGCCAGCAGCAAGACAGGGGGCGGACACACTGAAGCTTTCTTT. Residues: CASSKTGGGHTEAFF.

This clone came up once. The chain combines TRBV9 with TRBJ2-7; D is possibly TRBD2 (5 bases). V was pared by 3 bases and J by 2 bases, with 15 bases between. The germline V gene encodes CDR1 SGDLS and CDR2 YYNGEE. This CDR3 has 15 residues. The CDR3 region is CASSASLSGTYEQYF. The CDR3 nucleotides are TGTGCCAGCAGCGCCTCCCTATCGGGGACCTACGAGCAGTACTTC.

CDR3 amino acids: CASSLDRDRTYTGELFF. CDR3 DNA: TGTGCCAGCAGCTTGGACCGGGACAGGACTTACACCGGGGAGCTGTTTTTT. The V call is TRBV11-2, the J call TRBJ2-2; 8 bases map to TRBD1. Germline V gene data show CDR1 as SGHAT and CDR2 as FQNNGV. The junction had 9 bases not matched to a gene; V was cut back by 3 bases and J by 3 bases. CDR3 size: 17 residues.

CDR3 DNA sequence: TGTGCCATCAGTGAGACCCATAGCGGGAGTGCCCACGAGCAGTACTTC. This gives the protein CAISETHSGSAHEQYF. This rearrangement joins TRBV10-3 to TRBJ2-7, with 9 bases that match TRBD2. The J segment lost 5 bases and the V segment lost 2 bases, leaving 10 bases of the junction unmatched. Germline CDR1 is ENHRY and CDR2 is SYGVKD. The CDR3 consists of 16 residues.